What follows are 16 T cell receptor beta chains derived from one specimen sequenced in a study of cytomegalovirus exposure and HLA in healthy donors. The PCR contained 60 Vbeta and 13 Jbeta primers. Sequenced by immunoSEQ multiplex PCR; TCRdb stores in-frame clones only, minus some. The table lists under 200,000 clones, 60% to 85% of them singletons. The source material was PBMCs. The receptors derive from a man aged 25 to 40 in good health and CMV-seropositive.

This sequence joins TRBV28 and TRBJ2-7, with TRBD1 matching 7 bases. The germline CDR1 and CDR2 sequences are MDHEN and SYDVKM. V trimming: 6 bases; J trimming: 0 bases; junction bases outside the gene matches: 5. The CDR3 is 14 amino acids. CDR3 DNA: TGTGCCAGCAGCAGCCGGGACAGCTCCTACGAGCAGTACTTC. This gives the protein CASSSRDSSYEQYF.

This sequence joins TRBV19 and TRBJ2-2; D might be TRBD2 (7 bases). With 4 bases removed from V and 2 bases from J, the gap between germline ends came to 11 bases. The CDR3 consists of 15 residues. Germline V gene sequence: CDR1 LNHDA, CDR2 SQIVND (reference sequence). The CDR3 DNA follows: TGTGCCAGTAGTAGCCCGGGGGGCAACACCGGGGAGCTGTTTTTT. It yields the protein CASSSPGGNTGELFF. Together with reference TRBV19 and TRBJ2-2, the CDR3 gives the full variable domain: DGGITQSPKYLFRKEGQNVTLSCEQNLNHDAMYWYRQDPGQGLRLIYYSQIVNDFQKGDIAEGYSVSREKKESFPLTVTSAQKNPTAFYLCASSSPGGNTGELFFGEGSRLTVL.

The chain uses TRBV29-1 and TRBJ2-1; D gene unclear. Germline loops: CDR1 SQVTM, CDR2 ANQGSEA. The CDR3 covers 12 residues. V lost 4 bases and J lost 2, with 6 bases in between. The CDR3 nucleotides are TGCAGCGTTGTAGCAGCCTACAATGAGCAGTTCTTC. Translated, it gives CSVVAAYNEQFF.

Points on this clone: Here the CDR3 omits its conserved ending phenylalanine or tryptophan, so a read error is the likely source. The J gene is TRBJ2-7, the V gene TRBV5-1; D is undetermined. The CDR3 has 13 residues. CDR1 is SGHRS and CDR2 is YFSETQ in the germline V gene. Trimming removed 2 bases at V and 1 base at J, with 7 bases between. The CDR3 DNA sequence: TGCGCCAGCAGCTTACGGGTTTCCTACGAGCAGTACCTC. This sequence encodes CASSLRVSYEQYL.

This clone was observed a few times. V is TRBV21-1 and J is TRBJ2-1; no check of the table's D call, TRBD2, against the DNA was made. TRBV21-1 is noted as a pseudogene. The CDR3 contains 16 residues. The CDR3 loop reads CASSPRTSGMRNEQFF. The CDR3 DNA follows: TGTGCCAGCAGCCCCCGGACTAGCGGGATGAGGAATGAGCAGTTCTTC.

This clone was observed a handful of times. This chain links TRBV7-9 with TRBJ2-4; the match to TRBD2 covers 13 bases. The CDR3 loop spans 18 amino acids. Germline trimming cut 5 bases from V and 4 bases from J; bases unmatched to any gene: 11. Germline lookup yields CDR1 SEHNR and CDR2 FQNEAQ (reference sequence). The CDR3 sequence is CASSPKGLAGVTKNIQYF. As DNA, the CDR3 is TGTGCCAGCAGCCCCAAAGGACTAGCGGGGGTGACAAAAAACATTCAGTACTTC.

This chain connects TRBV5-4 to TRBJ2-3; a weak D match, TRBD1 (7 bases). Trimming stripped 7 bases from V and 6 bases from J, with 15 bases between. Germline CDR1 reads SGHNT; CDR2 reads YYREEE (reference sequence). The CDR3 consists of 13 residues. The CDR3: CASAGQLEDTQYF. CDR3 in DNA: TGTGCCAGCGCGGGACAGCTTGAGGATACGCAGTATTTT.

This rearrangement joins TRBV30 to TRBJ2-1; D is perhaps TRBD2 (7 bases). The V end was cut by 5 bases, the J end by 7 bases, with 15 bases between. There are 13 residues in the CDR3. CDR1 is GTSNPN and CDR2 is SVGIG in the germline V gene (reference sequence). CDR3 residues: CAWARGGANEQFF. CDR3 DNA: TGTGCCTGGGCCAGAGGGGGGGCGAATGAGCAGTTCTTC.

The gene calls are TRBV7-2 and TRBJ1-6, with 7 bases that match TRBD1. Germline CDR1 reads SGHTA; CDR2 reads FQGNSA. This CDR3 contains 14 residues. The J segment lost 6 bases and the V segment lost 5 bases, leaving 4 bases of the junction unmatched. The CDR3 here is CASSPDRVNSPLHF. As DNA, the CDR3 is TGTGCCAGCAGCCCAGACAGGGTTAATTCACCCCTCCACTTT. Variable domain in full (rest from reference TRBV7-2 and TRBJ1-6): GAGVSQSPSNKVTEKGKDVELRCDPISGHTALYWYRQSLGQGLEFLIYFQGNSAPDKSGLPSDRFSAERTGGSVSTLTIQRTQQEDSAVYLCASSPDRVNSPLHFGNGTRLTVT.

The chain is built from TRBV9 and TRBJ2-7; maybe TRBD1 (6 bases). The CDR3 totals 14 residues. V lost 0 bases and J 4 bases, leaving 11 bases between the germline ends. In germline, CDR1 is SGDLS, CDR2 YYNGEE. CDR3: CASSVESQGYEQYF. In nucleotides, the CDR3 is TGTGCCAGCAGCGTAGAGTCCCAGGGGTACGAGCAGTACTTC.

The chain is built from TRBV7-9 and TRBJ2-1, with 13 nucleotides matching TRBD2. The CDR3 has 16 residues. The V gene's germline CDR1 is SEHNR and CDR2 FQNEAQ (reference sequence). Trimming took 7 bases from V and 4 from J; bases not matched to a gene: 7. The CDR3 spells CASTPGLAGFYNEQFF. The CDR3 DNA sequence: TGTGCCAGCACCCCGGGACTAGCGGGATTTTACAATGAGCAGTTCTTC.

The chain links TRBV5-1 to TRBJ2-1; 12 bases fit TRBD2. This CDR3 is built from 16 residues. V was clipped by 2 bases and J by 4 bases; unmatched bases: 4. Germline-derived CDR1 and CDR2 are SGHRS and YFSETQ. CDR3 protein: CASSFGLAGSYNEQFF. CDR3 DNA: TGCGCCAGCAGCTTTGGACTAGCGGGGTCTTACAATGAGCAGTTCTTC. The whole variable domain, remainder taken from reference TRBV5-1 and TRBJ2-1, is KAGVTQTPRYLIKTRGQQVTLSCSPISGHRSVSWYQQTPGQGLQFLFEYFSETQRNKGNFPGRFSGRQFSNSRSEMNVSTLELGDSALYLCASSFGLAGSYNEQFFGPGTRLTVL.

The chain uses TRBV28 and TRBJ1-4, with TRBD1 matching 7 bases. CDR3 length equals 15 residues. CDR1 is MDHEN, CDR2 SYDVKM, per germline. V shed 3 bases, J shed 7 bases, and the junction held 8 bases outside the gene matches. Written as DNA, the CDR3 is TGTGCCAGCAGTTTGATGGACAGGCGGGGTGAAAAACTGTTTTTT. This encodes CASSLMDRRGEKLFF.

In this sample, this clone turned up a few times. This rearrangement joins TRBV10-1 to TRBJ2-1, with 7 bases lining up with TRBD1. The CDR3 has 16 residues. The germline gives CDR1 WNHNN, CDR2 SYGVQD (reference sequence). The junction had 6 bases not matched to a gene; V was cut back by 0 bases and J by 4 bases. CDR3 sequence reads: CASSESRGQLYNEQFF. The CDR3 DNA sequence: TGCGCCAGCAGTGAGTCGAGGGGGCAGCTATACAATGAGCAGTTCTTC.

The rearrangement links TRBV7-2 to TRBJ2-3; TRBD2 is a possible D gene (6 bases). Germline values: CDR1 SGHTA, CDR2 FQGNSA. The CDR3 consists of 14 residues. V dropped 5 bases and J dropped 4 bases, with 13 bases sitting between them. The CDR3 coding sequence is TGTGCCAGCAGCAACGCACCGGGGGCAGATACGCAGTATTTT. Translation gives CASSNAPGADTQYF. The whole variable domain, remainder taken from reference TRBV7-2 and TRBJ2-3, is GAGVSQSPSNKVTEKGKDVELRCDPISGHTALYWYRQSLGQGLEFLIYFQGNSAPDKSGLPSDRFSAERTGGSVSTLTIQRTQQEDSAVYLCASSNAPGADTQYFGPGTRLTVL.

This chain uses TRBV28 with TRBJ1-5; 9 bases are a match to TRBD1. The germline V gene has CDR1 MDHEN and CDR2 SYDVKM. This CDR3 contains 14 residues. J was trimmed by 5 bases and V by 6 bases; bases with no gene match: 5. The CDR3 DNA is TGTGCCAGCAGGGCCGGGACAGGGTATCAGCCCCAGCATTTT. This codes for CASRAGTGYQPQHF.